This T cell receptor beta chain was captured in a study of T cells after yellow fever vaccination. Looking at the study overall: Where fractions had low cell numbers, libraries were prepared from them with the SMART-Seq v4 Ultra Low Input RNA kit. Whole-study results and caveats: Repertoires obtained by FACS sorting could include abundant clonotypes that entered as contaminants from the bulk population. At 96% for CD4 and approximately 89% for CD8, most primary-vaccination clones showed up again after the booster.

Germline V gene data show CDR1 as LNHDA and CDR2 as SQIVND (reference sequence). Trimming stripped 1 base from V and 7 bases from J, with 10 bases between. The CDR3 is 13 amino acids. As to this clonotype: Its antigen is still unknown.

TCR cDNA was made by 5'RACE template switching, adding a universal primer site and UMIs. TCRdb analysed the 5' RACE reads with MiXCR anew, one entry per CDR3 protein. The sample lists hundreds of thousands of distinct CDR3 sequences, about 4% seen once, with approximately 23% in the top ten. The genes are TRBV19 and TRBJ1-2, with D perhaps TRBD1 (6 bases). The receptor comes from a man between 18 and 35 years old who received the YFV17D yellow fever vaccine. The specimen was PBMCs, collected 5 days after the yellow fever booster vaccination. This CDR3 is CASSIVGAAGYTF. CDR3 bases: TGTGCCAGTAGTATAGTGGGGGCGGCTGGCTACACCTTC.